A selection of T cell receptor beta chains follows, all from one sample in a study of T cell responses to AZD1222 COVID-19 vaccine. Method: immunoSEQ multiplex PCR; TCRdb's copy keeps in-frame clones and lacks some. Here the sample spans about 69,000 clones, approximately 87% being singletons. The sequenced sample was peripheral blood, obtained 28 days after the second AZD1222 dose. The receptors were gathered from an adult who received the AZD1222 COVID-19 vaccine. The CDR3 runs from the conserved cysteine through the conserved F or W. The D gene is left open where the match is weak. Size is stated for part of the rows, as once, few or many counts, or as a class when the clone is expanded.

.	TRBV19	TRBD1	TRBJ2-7	CASSSYSRGRFHEQYF	TGTGCCAGTAGTTCTTATTCCAGGGGGCGCTTCCACGAGCAGTACTTC
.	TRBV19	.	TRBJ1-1	CASRWGMNTEAFF	TGTGCCAGTAGATGGGGAATGAACACTGAAGCTTTCTTT
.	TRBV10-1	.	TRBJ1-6	CASQDTYNSPLHF	TGCGCCAGCCAGGACACCTATAATTCACCCCTCCACTTT
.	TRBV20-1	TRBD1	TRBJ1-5	CSASTGVTQPQHF	TGCAGTGCTAGTACAGGGGTGACTCAGCCCCAGCATTTT
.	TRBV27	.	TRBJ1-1	CASSLESNTEAFF	TGTGCCAGCAGTTTGGAGTCGAACACTGAAGCTTTCTTT
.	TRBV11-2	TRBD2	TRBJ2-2	CASSLVVPSGTNTGELFF	TGTGCCAGCAGCTTAGTAGTGCCTAGCGGGACGAACACCGGGGAGCTGTTTTTT
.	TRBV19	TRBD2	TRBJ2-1	CASSLAGAPYNEQFF	TGTGCCAGTAGTCTAGCGGGAGCCCCTTACAATGAGCAGTTCTTC
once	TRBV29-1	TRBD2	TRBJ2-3	CSVGQLAGGTDTQYF	TGCAGCGTTGGTCAGCTAGCGGGGGGCACAGATACGCAGTATTTT
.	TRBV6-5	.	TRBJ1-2	CASSYQAATFYGYTF	TGTGCCAGCAGTTACCAGGCAGCGACGTTCTATGGCTACACCTTC
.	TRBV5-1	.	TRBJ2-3	CASSLDTDSTDTQYF	TGCGCCAGCAGCTTGGATACAGATAGCACAGATACGCAGTATTTT
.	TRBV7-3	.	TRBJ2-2	CASSLSFTGELFF	TGTGCCAGCAGCTTAAGCTTTACCGGGGAGCTGTTTTTT
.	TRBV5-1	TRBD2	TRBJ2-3	CASSPSGLADLSQSTDTQYF	TGCGCCAGCAGCCCCTCGGGACTAGCGGACCTATCGCAGAGCACAGATACGCAGTATTTT
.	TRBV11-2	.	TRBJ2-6	CASSLGAVGANVLTF	TGTGCCAGCAGCTTAGGGGCAGTTGGGGCCAACGTCCTGACTTTC
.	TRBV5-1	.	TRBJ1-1	CASSLAGSPSREAFF	TGCGCCAGCAGCTTGGCCGGGTCCCCGAGTAGGGAAGCTTTCTTT
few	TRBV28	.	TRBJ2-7	CASSSHGTGSYEQYF	TGTGCCAGCAGTTCACATGGGACGGGTTCCTACGAGCAGTACTTC
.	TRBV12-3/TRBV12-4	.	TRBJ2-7	CASSLDGHYEQYF	TGTGCCAGCAGTTTAGACGGGCACTACGAGCAGTACTTC
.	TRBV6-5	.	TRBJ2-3	CASREDRDYTDTQYF	TGTGCCAGCAGGGAGGACAGGGACTACACAGATACGCAGTATTTT
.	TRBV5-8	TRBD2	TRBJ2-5	CASSLGLAGTQETQYF	TGTGCCAGCAGCTTGGGACTAGCGGGCACCCAAGAGACCCAGTACTTC
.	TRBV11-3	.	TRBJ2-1	CASSRTGGDEQFF	TGTGCCAGCAGCAGGACAGGCGGGGATGAGCAGTTCTTC
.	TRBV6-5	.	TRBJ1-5	CASSRTADNQPQHF	TGTGCCAGCTCCCGGACAGCGGACAATCAGCCCCAGCATTTT
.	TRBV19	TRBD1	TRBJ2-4	CASSSQGTGVTIQYF	TGTGCCAGTAGTTCCCAAGGGACAGGGGTCACCATTCAGTACTTC
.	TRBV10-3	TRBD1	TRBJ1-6	CAISESVPGQGNSPLHF	TGTGCCATCAGTGAGTCGGTTCCGGGACAGGGTAATTCACCCCTCCACTTT
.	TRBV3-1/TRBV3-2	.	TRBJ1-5	CASSHLRQPQHF	TGTGCCAGCAGCCACCTCCGCCAGCCCCAGCATTTT
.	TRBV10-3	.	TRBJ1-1	CATETNTEAFF	TGTGCCACCGAAACGAACACTGAAGCTTTCTTT
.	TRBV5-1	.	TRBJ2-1	CASSLGSGYEQFF	TGCGCCAGCAGCTTGGGCAGCGGGTATGAGCAGTTCTTC
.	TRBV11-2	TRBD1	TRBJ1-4	CASRRQGPYEKLFF	TGTGCCAGCAGGCGACAGGGTCCTTATGAAAAACTGTTTTTT
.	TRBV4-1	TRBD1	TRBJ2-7	CASSGGANYEQYF	TGCGCCAGTTCAGGGGGCGCCAACTACGAGCAGTACTTC
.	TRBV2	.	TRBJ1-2	CASSEIPGTYGYTF	TGTGCCAGCAGTGAAATCCCGGGAACCTATGGCTACACCTTC
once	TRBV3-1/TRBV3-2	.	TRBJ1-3	CASRGTPGNTIYF	TGTGCCAGCAGAGGGACACCTGGAAACACCATATATTTT
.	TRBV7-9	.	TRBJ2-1	CASSSPTSTPRDEQFF	TGTGCCAGCAGCTCTCCTACTAGCACCCCCAGGGATGAGCAGTTCTTC
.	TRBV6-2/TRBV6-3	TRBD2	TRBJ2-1	CASTPAGGNNEQFF	TGTGCCAGCACCCCCGCGGGGGGAAACAATGAGCAGTTCTTC
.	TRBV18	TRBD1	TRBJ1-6	CASSPSTGTENSPLHF	TGTGCCAGCTCACCCTCCACCGGGACAGAAAATTCACCCCTCCACTTT
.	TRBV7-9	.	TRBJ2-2	CASSGLSTGELFF	TGTGCCAGCAGCGGGTTGAGCACCGGGGAGCTGTTTTTT
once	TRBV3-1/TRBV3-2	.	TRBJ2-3	CASSPHGTDTQYF	TGTGCCAGCAGCCCCCATGGAACAGATACGCAGTATTTT
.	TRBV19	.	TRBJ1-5	CASRDTQNRAQHF	TGTGCCAGCCGGGACACTCAAAATCGAGCCCAGCATTTT
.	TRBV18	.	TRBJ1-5	CASSPNHLNQPQHF	TGTGCCAGCTCACCTAACCATTTAAATCAGCCCCAGCATTTT
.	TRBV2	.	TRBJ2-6	CASSEIFSGANVLTF	TGTGCCAGCAGTGAAATCTTCTCTGGGGCCAACGTCCTGACTTTC
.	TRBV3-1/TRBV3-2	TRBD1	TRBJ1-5	CASSQGDRGRNQPQHF	TGTGCCAGCAGCCAGGGTGACAGGGGACGCAATCAGCCCCAGCATTTT
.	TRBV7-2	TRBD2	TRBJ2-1	CASLKREGYNEQFF	TGTGCCAGCCTAAAGCGGGAGGGGTACAATGAGCAGTTCTTC
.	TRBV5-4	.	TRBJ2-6	CASSPRARRGANVLTF	TGTGCCAGCAGCCCCAGGGCCAGGAGAGGGGCCAACGTCCTGACTTTC
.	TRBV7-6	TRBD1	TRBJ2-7	CASSAGQGGNEQYF	TGTGCCAGCAGCGCGGGACAGGGGGGGAACGAGCAGTACTTC
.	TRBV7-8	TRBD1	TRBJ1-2	CASSLGTGSAYGYTF	TGTGCCAGCAGCTTGGGGACAGGGAGCGCCTATGGCTACACCTTC
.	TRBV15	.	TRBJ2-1	CATSRDRSGRQFF	TGTGCCACCAGCAGAGATAGAAGCGGCCGACAGTTCTTC
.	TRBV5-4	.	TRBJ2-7	CASSLGGPSYEQYF	TGTGCCAGCAGCTTAGGAGGGCCCTCCTACGAGCAGTACTTC
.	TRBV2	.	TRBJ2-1	CASSPGGQGNEQFF	TGTGCCAGCAGCCCGGGGGGCCAGGGCAATGAGCAGTTCTTC
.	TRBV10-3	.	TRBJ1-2	CAISVRQGQEGYTF	TGTGCCATCAGTGTGCGGCAGGGCCAGGAAGGCTACACCTTC
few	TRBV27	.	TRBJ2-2	CASSLLGTLDTGELFF	TGTGCCAGCAGTTTATTAGGGACCTTGGACACCGGGGAGCTGTTTTTT
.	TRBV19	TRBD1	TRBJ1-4	CASSMGQPNEKLFF	TGTGCCAGTAGTATGGGACAGCCTAATGAAAAACTGTTTTTT
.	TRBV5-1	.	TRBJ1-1	CASRRGQTEAFF	TGCGCCAGCCGCCGGGGTCAGACTGAAGCTTTCTTT
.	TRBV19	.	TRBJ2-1	CANPPYGTSGVNEQFF	TGTGCCAATCCCCCCTATGGTACCAGTGGAGTCAATGAGCAGTTCTTC
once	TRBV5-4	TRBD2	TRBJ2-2	CASSLVPSGGITGELFF	TGTGCCAGCAGCTTGGTTCCTAGCGGGGGCATAACCGGGGAGCTGTTTTTT